This T cell receptor beta chain derives from a study of T-cell memory formation after mild COVID-19. TCRdb called the 5' RACE reads again in MiXCR, with one record for every CDR3 protein. The sample yields 550,000 to 600,000 distinct CDR3 sequences, less than 25% seen once. The germline CDR1 and CDR2 sequences are SGHRS and YFSETQ. V was pared by 1 base and J by 6 bases, with 3 bases between. This CDR3 comprises 11 residues. The rearrangement joins TRBV5-1 to TRBJ2-3, with D uncertain. Material for sequencing was PBMCs or a T cell subset sorted from them (not recorded which). The source is an adult woman who had mild COVID-19 (a few samples of this study predate the infection). Cell type and time point are not known. The CDR3 DNA reads TGCGCCAGCAGCTTGATGGATACGCAGTATTTT. Its protein is CASSLMDTQYF.